This T cell receptor (beta chain) was sequenced during a study of blood T cell repertoires in COVID-19. The germline V gene has CDR1 MDHEN and CDR2 SYDVKM. This CDR3 comprises 15 residues. Losses at the gene ends were 0 bases for V and 6 bases for J; bases not matched to a gene: 3. Study processing details: Using reference gene primer amplification, nucleated cell counts were estimated. TCRdb's copy holds only in-frame clones and misses some; the assay was immunoSEQ multiplex PCR. The V and J calls and clone size come from that table; D and trimming were worked out from the DNA. The sample yields 200,000 to 250,000 clones, roughly 84% seen once.

J is TRBJ1-1 and V is TRBV28; 11 bases are a match to TRBD1. This TCR derives from a man aged 50-59 years with active or convalescent COVID-19. Sequencing was done on a sample of peripheral blood. CDR3 coding DNA: TGTGCCAGCAGTTTATGGGGGACAGGGGGTCCTGAAGCTTTCTTT. Its protein product is CASSLWGTGGPEAFF.